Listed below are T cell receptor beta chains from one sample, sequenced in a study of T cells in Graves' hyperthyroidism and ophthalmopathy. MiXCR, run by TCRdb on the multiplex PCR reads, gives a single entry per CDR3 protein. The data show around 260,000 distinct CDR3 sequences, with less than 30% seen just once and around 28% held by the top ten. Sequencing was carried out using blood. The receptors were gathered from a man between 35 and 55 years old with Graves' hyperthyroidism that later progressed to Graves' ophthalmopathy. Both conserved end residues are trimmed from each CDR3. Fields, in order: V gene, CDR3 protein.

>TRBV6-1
ASNLSGDTYEQY
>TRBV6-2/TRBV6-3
ASSYSLGHFSGRRYEQY
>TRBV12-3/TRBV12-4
ASLPRGLFTEAF
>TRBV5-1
ASSWGQPNQPQH
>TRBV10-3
AISESPGGRRSYEQY
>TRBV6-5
ASSTTTGQETQY
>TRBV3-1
ASITGGPQETQY
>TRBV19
ASSTPTGQDSNQPQH
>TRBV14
ASSQDLEGTPLH
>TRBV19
ASSRTSGSPDTQY
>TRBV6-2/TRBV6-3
ASGTSGRQETQY
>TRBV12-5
ASGRHPYTEAF
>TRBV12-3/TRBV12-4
ASTEGGQSYNSPLH
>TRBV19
ASSLTPGGDQPQH
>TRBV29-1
SAGLAGVTDTQY
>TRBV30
ACQRVDRVNYGYT
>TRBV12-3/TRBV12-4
ASSVWPSSGNTIY
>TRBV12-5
ASAADTRLSYEQY
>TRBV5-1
ASSSLAGHYEQY
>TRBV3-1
ASSGGEKYQPQH
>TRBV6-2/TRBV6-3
ASESHQAGAYEQY
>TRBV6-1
ASRRGQGNEAF
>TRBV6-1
ASADTGVTEAF
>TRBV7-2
ASSLQGIEQY
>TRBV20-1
SASVRGVGYTEAF
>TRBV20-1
SASARKKNYEQY
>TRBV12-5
ASGPGQNTEAF
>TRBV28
ASSSGPVRETQY
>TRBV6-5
ASSSRDGIYEQY
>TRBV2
ASSRGGLAGYNEQF
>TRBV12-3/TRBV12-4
ASSPTGPNTGELF